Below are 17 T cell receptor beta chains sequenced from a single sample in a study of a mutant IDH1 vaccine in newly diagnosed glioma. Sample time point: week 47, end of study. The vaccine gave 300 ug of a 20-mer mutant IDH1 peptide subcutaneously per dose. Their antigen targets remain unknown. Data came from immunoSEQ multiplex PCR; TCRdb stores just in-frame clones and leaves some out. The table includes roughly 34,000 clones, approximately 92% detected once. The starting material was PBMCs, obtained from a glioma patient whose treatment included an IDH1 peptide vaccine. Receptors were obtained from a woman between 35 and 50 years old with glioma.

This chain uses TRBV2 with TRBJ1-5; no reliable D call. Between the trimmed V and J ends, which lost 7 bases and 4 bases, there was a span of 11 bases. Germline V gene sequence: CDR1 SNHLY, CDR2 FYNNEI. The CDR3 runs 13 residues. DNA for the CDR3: TGTGCCAGCAAGGCGGACGGTAATCAGCCCCAGCATTTT. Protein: CASKADGNQPQHF. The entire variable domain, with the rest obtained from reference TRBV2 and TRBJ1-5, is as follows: EPEVTQTPSHQVTQMGQEVILRCVPISNHLYFYWYRQILGQKVEFLVSFYNNEISEKSEIFDDQFSVERPDGSNFTLKIRSTKLEDSAMYFCASKADGNQPQHFGDGTRLSIL.

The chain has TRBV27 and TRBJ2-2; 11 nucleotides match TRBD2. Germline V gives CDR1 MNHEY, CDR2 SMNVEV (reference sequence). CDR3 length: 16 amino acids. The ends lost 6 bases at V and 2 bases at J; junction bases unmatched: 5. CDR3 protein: CASRPTSGINTGELFF. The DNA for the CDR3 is TGTGCCAGCAGGCCGACTAGCGGGATAAACACCGGGGAGCTGTTTTTT.

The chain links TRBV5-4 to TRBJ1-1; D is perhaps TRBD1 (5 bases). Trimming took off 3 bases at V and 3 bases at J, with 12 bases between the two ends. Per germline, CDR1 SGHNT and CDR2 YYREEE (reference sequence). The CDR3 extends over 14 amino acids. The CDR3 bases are TGTGCCAGCAGCTGGGGGGGTAAGGACACTGAAGCTTTCTTT. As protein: CASSWGGKDTEAFF.

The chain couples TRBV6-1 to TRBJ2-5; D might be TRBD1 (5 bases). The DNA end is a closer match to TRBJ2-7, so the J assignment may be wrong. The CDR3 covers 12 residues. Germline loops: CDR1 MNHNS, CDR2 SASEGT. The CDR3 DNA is TGTGCCAGCAGGGACAACCCCTACGAGCAGTACTTC. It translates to CASRDNPYEQYF.

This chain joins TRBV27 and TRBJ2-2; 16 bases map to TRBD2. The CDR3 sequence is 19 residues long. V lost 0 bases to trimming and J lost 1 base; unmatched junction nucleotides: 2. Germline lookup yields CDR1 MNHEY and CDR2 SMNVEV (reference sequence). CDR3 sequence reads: CASSLSGLAGGKNTGELFF. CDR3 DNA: TGTGCCAGCAGTTTATCGGGACTAGCGGGAGGGAAGAACACCGGGGAGCTGTTTTTT.

The CDR3: CASSPPVGSAFF. CDR3 coding DNA: TGTGCCAGCAGCCCCCCGGTAGGGAGCGCTTTCTTT. The rearrangement joins TRBV5-6 to TRBJ1-1; the D is unclear. V was pared by 4 bases and J by 11 bases, with 15 bases between. CDR1 is SGHDT and CDR2 is YYEEEE in the germline V gene. The CDR3 runs 12 residues.

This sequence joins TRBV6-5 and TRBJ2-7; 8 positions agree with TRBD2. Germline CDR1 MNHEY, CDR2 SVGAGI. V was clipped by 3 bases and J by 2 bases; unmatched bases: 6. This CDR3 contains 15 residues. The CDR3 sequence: CASSYSGKSPYEQYF. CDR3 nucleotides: TGTGCCAGCAGTTATAGCGGGAAAAGCCCCTACGAGCAGTACTTC.

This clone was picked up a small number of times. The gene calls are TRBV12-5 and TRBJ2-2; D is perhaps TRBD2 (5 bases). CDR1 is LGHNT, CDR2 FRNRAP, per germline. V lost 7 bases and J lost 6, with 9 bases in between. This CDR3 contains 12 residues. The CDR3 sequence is CASALGAGELFF. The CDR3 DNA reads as TGTGCTAGTGCCCTGGGAGCCGGGGAGCTGTTTTTT.

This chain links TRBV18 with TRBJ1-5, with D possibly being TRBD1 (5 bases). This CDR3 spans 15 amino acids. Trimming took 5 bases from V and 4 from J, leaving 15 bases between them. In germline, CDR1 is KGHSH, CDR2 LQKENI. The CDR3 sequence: CASSLGLSKNQPQHF. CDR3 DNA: TGTGCCAGCTCATTGGGACTATCCAAAAATCAGCCCCAGCATTTT.

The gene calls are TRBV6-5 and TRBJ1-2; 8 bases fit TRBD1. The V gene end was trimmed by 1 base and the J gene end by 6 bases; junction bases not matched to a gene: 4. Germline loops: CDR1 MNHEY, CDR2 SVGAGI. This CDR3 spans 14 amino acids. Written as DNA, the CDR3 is TGTGCCAGCAGTTACTTAGACAGGGGTGATGGCTACACCTTC. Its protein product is CASSYLDRGDGYTF.

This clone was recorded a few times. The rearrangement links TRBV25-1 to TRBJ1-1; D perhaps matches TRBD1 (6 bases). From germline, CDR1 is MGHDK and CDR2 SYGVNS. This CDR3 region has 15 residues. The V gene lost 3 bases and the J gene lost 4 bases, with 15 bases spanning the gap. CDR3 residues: CASSDGQLRGTEAFF. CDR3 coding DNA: TGTGCCAGCAGTGATGGACAGCTTAGGGGCACTGAAGCTTTCTTT.

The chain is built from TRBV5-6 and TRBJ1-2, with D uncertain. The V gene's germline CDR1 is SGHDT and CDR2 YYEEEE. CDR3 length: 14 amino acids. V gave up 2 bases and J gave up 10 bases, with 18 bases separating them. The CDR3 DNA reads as TGTGCCAGCAGCTTTTTAACGTCATTAGCTTCCTACACCTTC. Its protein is CASSFLTSLASYTF.

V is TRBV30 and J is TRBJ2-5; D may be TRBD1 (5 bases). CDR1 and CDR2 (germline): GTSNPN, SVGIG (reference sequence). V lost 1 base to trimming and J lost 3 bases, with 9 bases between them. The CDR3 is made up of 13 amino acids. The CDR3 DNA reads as TGTGCCTGGAGTGGCCCAGGGAAAGAGACCCAGTACTTC. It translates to CAWSGPGKETQYF.

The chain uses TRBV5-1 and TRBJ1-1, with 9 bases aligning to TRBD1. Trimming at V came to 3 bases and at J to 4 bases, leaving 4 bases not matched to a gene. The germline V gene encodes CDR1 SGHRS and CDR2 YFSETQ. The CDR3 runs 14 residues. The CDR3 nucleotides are TGCGCCAGCAGCTCTAGGACAGGGGCCACTGAAGCTTTCTTT. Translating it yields CASSSRTGATEAFF.

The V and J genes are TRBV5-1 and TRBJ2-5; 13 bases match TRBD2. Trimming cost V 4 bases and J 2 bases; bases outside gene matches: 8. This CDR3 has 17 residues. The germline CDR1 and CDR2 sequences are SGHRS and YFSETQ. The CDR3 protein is CASSTGTSGDKQETQYF. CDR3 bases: TGCGCCAGCAGCACAGGGACTAGCGGGGATAAACAAGAGACCCAGTACTTC.

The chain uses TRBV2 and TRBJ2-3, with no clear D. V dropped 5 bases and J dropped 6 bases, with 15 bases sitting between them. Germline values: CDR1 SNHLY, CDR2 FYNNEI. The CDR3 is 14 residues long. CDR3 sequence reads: CASSYTDQADTQYF. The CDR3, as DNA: TGTGCCAGCAGTTATACAGACCAGGCTGATACGCAGTATTTT.

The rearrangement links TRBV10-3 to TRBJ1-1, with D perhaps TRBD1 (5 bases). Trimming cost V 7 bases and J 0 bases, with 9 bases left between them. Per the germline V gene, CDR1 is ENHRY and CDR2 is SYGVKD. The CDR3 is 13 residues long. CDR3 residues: CAINPGMNTEAFF. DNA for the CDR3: TGTGCCATCAACCCAGGGATGAACACTGAAGCTTTCTTT.